This T cell receptor beta chain appears in the sequencing data of a study of blood T cell repertoires in COVID-19. Assay: immunoSEQ multiplex PCR; the TCRdb copy retains only in-frame clones and omits some. This sample carries approximately 60,000 clones, over 75% of them seen once, and the ten largest clones take under 4%. With 6 bases removed from V and 3 bases from J, the gap between germline ends came to 15 bases. This CDR3 has 15 residues. Germline CDR1 reads LNHDA; CDR2 reads SQIVND (reference sequence). This clonotype was obtained from a man in his forties or fifties with active COVID-19. The rearrangement joins TRBV19 to TRBJ1-3; D possibly corresponds to TRBD1 (5 bases). The sequenced material came from peripheral blood. CDR3 sequence: CASRGGSGVGNTIYF. CDR3 nucleotides: TGTGCCAGTAGGGGGGGGTCGGGCGTTGGAAACACCATATATTTT.